The clone carrying this T cell receptor (beta chain) qualifies as medium-sized. Its antigen is still unknown. Here immunoSEQ multiplex PCR was the method, and the copy in TCRdb shows in-frame clones only, minus some. The table lists 52,000 or so clones, over 70% of them singletons. Time point described: week 23, last vaccination. Topical imiquimod was applied with each vaccine dose, which held 300 ug of mutant IDH1 20-mer peptide. The CDR3 covers 13 residues. Trimming shortened V by 4 bases and J by 5 bases, and 8 bases separated the two germline ends. Per the germline V gene, CDR1 is MNHNY and CDR2 is SVGAGI (reference sequence). The data belong to a study of a mutant IDH1 vaccine in newly diagnosed glioma. Background on the study: Patients got radiotherapy, temozolomide, or both beforehand, and most got both.

The specimen was PBMCs, collected from a glioma patient whose treatment included an IDH1 peptide vaccine. The J gene is TRBJ1-4, the V gene TRBV6-6; D not certain. This clonotype was obtained from a man in his forties with glioma. The CDR3 sequence: CASSLDYNEKLFF. The CDR3 DNA reads as TGTGCCAGCAGTTTGGACTACAATGAAAAACTGTTTTTT.